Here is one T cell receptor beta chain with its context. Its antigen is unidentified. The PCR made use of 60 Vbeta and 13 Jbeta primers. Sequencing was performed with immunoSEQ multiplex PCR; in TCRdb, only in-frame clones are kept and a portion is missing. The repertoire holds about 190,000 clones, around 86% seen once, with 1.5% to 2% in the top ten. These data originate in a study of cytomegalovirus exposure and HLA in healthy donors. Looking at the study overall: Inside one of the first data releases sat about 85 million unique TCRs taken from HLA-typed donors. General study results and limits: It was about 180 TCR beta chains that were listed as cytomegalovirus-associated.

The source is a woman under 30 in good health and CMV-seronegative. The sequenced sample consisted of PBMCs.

The CDR3 sequence is CASSYSAGASYEQYF. The CDR3 DNA reads as TGTGCCAGCAGTTACTCAGCGGGGGCCTCCTACGAGCAGTACTTC. This sequence joins TRBV6-5 and TRBJ2-7; TRBD2 matches 8 bases. V dropped 0 bases and J dropped 0; count of bases not matched to a gene: 1. The V gene's germline CDR1 is MNHEY and CDR2 SVGAGI. The CDR3 length is 15 residues.